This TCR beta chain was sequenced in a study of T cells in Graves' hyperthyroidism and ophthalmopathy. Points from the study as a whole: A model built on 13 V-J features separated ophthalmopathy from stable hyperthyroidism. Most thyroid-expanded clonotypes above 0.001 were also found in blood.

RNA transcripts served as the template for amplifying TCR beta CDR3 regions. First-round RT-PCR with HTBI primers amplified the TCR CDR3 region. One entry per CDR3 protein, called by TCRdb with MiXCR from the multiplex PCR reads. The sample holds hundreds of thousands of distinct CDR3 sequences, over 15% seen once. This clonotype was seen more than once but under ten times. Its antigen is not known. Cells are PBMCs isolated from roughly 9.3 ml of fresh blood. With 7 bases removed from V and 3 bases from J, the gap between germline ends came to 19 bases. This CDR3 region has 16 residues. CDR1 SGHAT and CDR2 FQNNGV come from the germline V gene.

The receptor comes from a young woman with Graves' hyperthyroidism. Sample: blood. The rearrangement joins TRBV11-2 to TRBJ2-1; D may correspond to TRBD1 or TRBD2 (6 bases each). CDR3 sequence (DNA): TGTGCCAGCACCCCAATGAGGGGGGCCAGCTACAATGAGCAGTTCTTC. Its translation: CASTPMRGASYNEQFF.